The clone carrying this T cell receptor beta chain appeared many times. The data originate from a study of breast tumors, draining lymph nodes, adjacent tissues. TCRdb ran MiXCR on the multiplex PCR reads and lists one entry per CDR3 protein. The repertoire holds nearly 200,000 distinct CDR3 sequences, with around 33% as singletons. The CDR3 contains 16 residues. The V gene's germline CDR1 is SGHDT and CDR2 YYEEEE. V shed 0 bases, J shed 4 bases, and the junction held 7 bases outside the gene matches. Samples came from axillary lymph nodes draining the breast cancer. The chain is built from TRBV5-6 and TRBJ2-1; TRBD2 agrees at 7 bases. The TCR comes from a female donor with breast cancer. Some clones in this sample may be carry-over from other donors' samples. Sequencing was carried out using axillary lymph node tissue. DNA for the CDR3: TGTGCCAGCAGCTTGGAGCGGGGAGCGACTTACAATGAGCAGTTCTTC. Residues: CASSLERGATYNEQFF.